The text below deals with one TCR beta chain. Its antigen specificity is not known. No base quality information exists; no much larger clone differs at one position. Other nucleotide sequences in the sample specify the same CDR3. Germline trimming amounts to 4 bases on V and 2 bases on J, with 2 as the count of junction bases outside the gene matches. Including the terminal cysteine and phenylalanine, the CDR3 comprises 15 residues. The DNA shown is the 45-base CDR3, in frame from base 1. The germline V gene encodes CDR1 KGHSH and CDR2 LQKENI. Using the deep immunoSEQ assay, multiplex PCR amplified TCR CDR3 regions from genomic DNA. For each cell subset, the extracted genomic DNA was distributed evenly across all wells of several immunoSEQ 96-well plates, and each plate served as one replicate. Each replicate PCR for sorted subsets received roughly 200 ng genomic DNA, equal to roughly 29,000 T cell genomes. Purified libraries were quantified with a Qubit 3.0 fluorometer, sized on a Bioanalyzer 2100, and re-quantified with the KAPA Library Quantification kit. Every immunoSEQ 96-well plate was sequenced on a separate single-read 150-cycle Illumina NextSeq 550 flow cell. As for the authors' bioinformatics: Because the immunoSEQ output included only junctional sequences and no quality scores, the filtering could not be the same as the filtering used for full-length reads. To assign V/J genes and CDR3, sequences were annotated using PyIR, a Python wrapper for IgBLAST v1.9, with IMGT germline references. Any read was removed if the V/J assignment was weak (E-value above 1e-6), the CDR3 was missing, or the read contained stop codons, out-of-frame junctions, or ambiguous translated residues. A V3J clonotype was defined by an identical inferred V gene, J gene, and CDR3 amino acid sequence. The percentage overlap between two repertoires was calculated by dividing the number of shared unique clonotypes by the size of the smaller repertoire. Repertoire richness was assessed with RTK rarefaction, the Chao1 estimator, and Recon v2.1 estimates of unobserved clonotypes. For all TCRbeta clonotypes obtained by the gDNA method from four donors, generation probabilities were computed with OLGA. TCRdb holds this immuneACCESS table with in-frame rearrangements only. Some clones are missing; in checked studies, unresolved V genes explain under half, and the rest has no known cause. V and J calls and clone size are copied from that table; D and trimming were computed from the DNA. The sample table lists over 2 million clones, 85% to 95% of them with a count of one. Approximately 0.4% of the sample comes from the top ten.

The donors were healthy, HIV-negative adults who had no recently reported acute infections or vaccinations. Every donor was a Caucasian adult residing in Nashville, Tennessee, USA. CD4+ T cells were enriched through magnetic negative selection, after which naive cells were positively selected on CD45RA and the remaining negative fraction served as the memory subset. Blood was obtained by leukapheresis, after which PBMCs were separated by Ficoll-Histopaque density gradient centrifugation and cryopreserved in liquid nitrogen vapor phase. Purity and quantity of every magnetically sorted T cell population were checked by analytical flow cytometry. Genomic DNA was isolated from every sorted fraction and measured by UV absorbance on a Nanodrop 2000c. The data are from a study of shared clonotypes between healthy human individuals (dated by TCRdb to the early 2020s). Background on the whole study: The cohort included three men and two women between 18 and 49 years of age. Libraries were prepared and TCR repertoires were sequenced by different laboratories using diverse techniques, in order to increase sequencing depth and limit assay-specific biases. Per donor, leukapheresis produced somewhere between about 0.8 and 9 billion PBMCs. The study deeply sequenced blood TCR repertoires of about 5 healthy adults to estimate repertoire size and the extent of clonotype sharing between individuals. For each donor, CD4 naive and CD4 memory were each run on three plates, CD8 naive on two plates, and CD8 memory on one plate. What the research found in general, with its limitations: Naive subsets generally had larger estimated clonotype richness than memory subsets. Compared with non-shared clonotypes, clonotypes shared by all four sorted-subset donors had higher generation probabilities. Sampling was limited to blood, and TCR repertoires in tissue likely differ from TCR repertoires in blood. Because the study included a small number of donors, the genetic and exposure-history diversity represented was limited. Pairwise subsampling led to the expectation that sequencing depth would affect the degree of clonotype sharing among donors. Even with the large sequencing depth, rarefaction of the sorted-subset datasets indicated that sequencing was incomplete. When four donors were compared, the shared fraction of clonotypes was around 5% for naive CD4, 3.5% for naive CD8, more than 2% for memory CD4, and 0.4% for memory CD8.

This clonotype was obtained from a man between 18 and 29 years old in good health. Some clones in this sample may be carry-over from other donors' samples. The V gene is TRBV18 and the J gene is TRBJ2-7, with 13 bases aligning to TRBD2. The sequenced sample was naive CD4+ T cells from PBMCs. The sample's cell subset or site label, in plain terms: CD45RA+ positively selected. The CDR3 corresponds to CASSLGLAGPYEQYF. The DNA is TGTGCCAGCTCACTGGGACTAGCGGGGCCCTACGAGCAGTACTTC.